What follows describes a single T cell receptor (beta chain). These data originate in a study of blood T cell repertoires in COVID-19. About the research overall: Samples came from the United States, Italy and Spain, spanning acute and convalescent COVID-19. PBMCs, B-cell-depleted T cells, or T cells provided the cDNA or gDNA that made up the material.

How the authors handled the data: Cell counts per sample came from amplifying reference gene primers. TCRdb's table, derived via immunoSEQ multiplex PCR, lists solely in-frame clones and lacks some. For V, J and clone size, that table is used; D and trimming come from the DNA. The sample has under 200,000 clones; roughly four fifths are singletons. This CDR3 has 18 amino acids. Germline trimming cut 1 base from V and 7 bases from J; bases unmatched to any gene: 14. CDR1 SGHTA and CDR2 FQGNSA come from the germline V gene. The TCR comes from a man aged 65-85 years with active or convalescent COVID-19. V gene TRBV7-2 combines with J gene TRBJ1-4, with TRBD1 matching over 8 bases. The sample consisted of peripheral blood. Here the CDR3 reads CASSLVGTPGQAGEKLFF. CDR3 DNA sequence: TGTGCCAGCAGCTTAGTTGGTACTCCGGGACAGGCTGGTGAAAAACTGTTTTTT. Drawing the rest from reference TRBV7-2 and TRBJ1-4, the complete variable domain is GAGVSQSPSNKVTEKGKDVELRCDPISGHTALYWYRQSLGQGLEFLIYFQGNSAPDKSGLPSDRFSAERTGGSVSTLTIQRTQQEDSAVYLCASSLVGTPGQAGEKLFFGSGTQLSVL.